The TCR beta chain described here comes from a study of blood T cell repertoires in COVID-19. Study information: Sites in the United States, Italy and Spain provided acute and convalescent COVID-19 samples. The analysed material was cDNA or gDNA that came from T cells, B-cell-depleted T cells, or PBMCs.

The V gene end was trimmed by 4 bases and the J gene end by 2 bases; junction bases not matched to a gene: 5. CDR1 and CDR2 (germline): SGHRS, YFSETQ. This CDR3 is built from 16 residues. Per the original data handling: By means of reference gene primer amplification, nucleated cell counts were estimated. Produced via immunoSEQ multiplex PCR; TCRdb's table is partial and in-frame only. D and trimming come from the DNA, and the V and J calls and clone size come from that table. The sample lists approximately 150,000 clones, 65% to 90% occurring once. The chain carries TRBV5-1 and TRBJ1-4, with TRBD1 identical over 10 bases. Sequencing was done on a sample of peripheral blood. The receptor was derived from a man between 70 and 80 years old with acute or convalescent COVID-19. For the CDR3, the DNA is TGCGCCAGCAGCCCGCGACAGGGGGCGACTAATGAAAAACTGTTTTTT. It yields the protein CASSPRQGATNEKLFF.